The 30 T cell receptor beta chains given below trace back to one sample, sequenced in a study of OX40 agonist ivuxolimab in advanced cancers. Clones were read by immunoSEQ multiplex PCR, and TCRdb kept only the in-frame ones, dropping some. This table holds about 14,000 clones, 70% to 80% found once. Sequencing was performed on CD4+ or CD8+ T cells sorted from blood, taken in a trial of the OX40 agonist ivuxolimab. The receptors come from an adult with an advanced solid tumor such as melanoma, head and neck, liver or kidney cancer.

The chain is built from TRBV7-8 and TRBJ2-7, with unresolved D. V dropped 4 bases and J dropped 7 bases, with 8 bases sitting between them. The CDR3 runs 11 residues. CDR1 is SGHVS and CDR2 is FQNEAQ in the germline V gene. The DNA for the CDR3 is TGTGCCAGCAGCTCCCTGACAGAGCAGTACTTC. This translates into CASSSLTEQYF.

The genes are TRBV7-2 and TRBJ1-1; D is unresolved. The V and J ends lost 3 bases and 3 bases respectively, with 8 bases between them. CDR1 is SGHTA, CDR2 FQGNSA, per germline. The CDR3 is 13 amino acids. The CDR3, as DNA: TGTGCCAGCAGCTTTCGACCTTACACTGAAGCTTTCTTT. As protein: CASSFRPYTEAFF.

The rearrangement uses TRBV19 and TRBJ1-4; D is unresolved. In germline, CDR1 is LNHDA, CDR2 SQIVND (reference sequence). This CDR3 is 13 amino acids long. Trimming took off 4 bases at V and 8 bases at J, with 11 bases between the two ends. The DNA for the CDR3 is TGTGCCAGTAGTACCCGATCCTCCGAAAAACTGTTTTTT. Residues: CASSTRSSEKLFF.

This chain uses TRBV2 with TRBJ1-1; 7 bases align to TRBD1. This CDR3 is built from 11 residues. J lost 6 bases, V lost 8 bases, and 3 bases had no gene match. Germline CDR1 reads SNHLY; CDR2 reads FYNNEI. The chain's CDR3 is CASRTGPEAFF. CDR3 nucleotide sequence: TGTGCCAGCCGGACAGGCCCTGAAGCTTTCTTT.

This clone was counted between two and nine times. The rearrangement joins TRBV14 to TRBJ2-7; D not certain. The germline gives CDR1 SGHDN, CDR2 FVKESK. V lost 6 bases and J 7 bases, leaving 10 bases between the germline ends. The CDR3 length is 11 residues. CDR3 sequence reads: CASSTAREQYF. The CDR3 DNA reads as TGTGCCAGCAGTACGGCGAGGGAGCAGTACTTC.

This clone came up once. The rearrangement uses TRBV25-1 and TRBJ2-1, with D uncertain. The CDR3 totals 11 residues. Deletions cut 3 bases from V and 7 bases from J, with 4 bases between. The germline CDR1 and CDR2 sequences are MGHDK and SYGVNS. DNA of the CDR3: TGTGCCAGCAGTGATAGTAATGAGCAGTTCTTC. Its translation: CASSDSNEQFF.

The chain employs TRBV7-8 and TRBJ2-3, with D maybe TRBD2 (5 bases). Germline-derived CDR1 and CDR2 are SGHVS and FQNEAQ. Trimming left V 4 bases short and J 1 base short, with 12 bases between. The CDR3 has 15 amino acids. The CDR3 is CASSWVGGGTDTQYF. CDR3 DNA sequence: TGTGCCAGCAGCTGGGTTGGAGGCGGCACAGATACGCAGTATTTT. The full variable domain, in which reference TRBV7-8 and TRBJ2-3 provide the parts outside the CDR3, is GAGVSQSPRYKVAKRGQDVALRCDPISGHVSLFWYQQALGQGPEFLTYFQNEAQLDKSGLPSDRFFAERPEGSVSTLKIQRTQQEDSAVYLCASSWVGGGTDTQYFGPGTRLTVL.

This sequence joins TRBV5-8 and TRBJ2-3; 9 bases map to TRBD2. Germline-derived CDR1 and CDR2 are SGHTS and YDEGEE. V lost 4 bases and J lost 4; bases outside the gene matches: 10. The CDR3 has 16 amino acids. The chain's CDR3 is CASSDMTSGLADTQYF. In DNA, the CDR3 is TGTGCCAGCAGCGATATGACTAGCGGCTTGGCAGATACGCAGTATTTT.

The chain combines TRBV27 with TRBJ2-1, with 12 bases that match TRBD2. The CDR3 has 15 residues. Germline CDR1 reads MNHEY; CDR2 reads SMNVEV (reference sequence). With 7 bases clipped from V and 9 bases from J, the junction kept 10 bases outside the gene matches. The CDR3 DNA sequence: TGTGCCAGCATATTCACTAGCGGGAGGAGAGGTGAGCAGTTCTTC. Translation: CASIFTSGRRGEQFF.

The chain combines TRBV15 with TRBJ1-4; TRBD1 is a possible D gene (6 bases). This CDR3 has 15 amino acids. Germline values: CDR1 LNHNV, CDR2 YYDKDF (reference sequence). Trimming removed 5 bases from V and 3 bases from J, with 13 bases in between. The CDR3 coding sequence is TGTGCCACCAGCGTGTACAGGGATCCTAATGAAAAACTGTTTTTT. It translates to CATSVYRDPNEKLFF. Using reference TRBV15 and TRBJ1-4 for the parts outside the CDR3, the full variable domain is DAMVIQNPRYQVTQFGKPVTLSCSQTLNHNVMYWYQQKSSQAPKLLFHYYDKDFNNEADTPDNFQSRRPNTSFCFLDIRSPGLGDTAMYLCATSVYRDPNEKLFFGSGTQLSVL.

The chain joins TRBV5-1 to TRBJ1-4; maybe TRBD1 (5 bases). Between the trimmed V and J ends, which lost 4 bases and 5 bases, there was a span of 12 bases. The CDR3 runs to 14 residues. The germline CDR1 and CDR2 sequences are SGHRS and YFSETQ. The CDR3 sequence: CASSIGAQNEKLFF. In DNA, the CDR3 is TGCGCCAGCAGCATCGGGGCGCAAAATGAAAAACTGTTTTTT.

The chain couples TRBV4-2 to TRBJ2-1; no definite D call. The CDR3 contains 11 residues. V shed 2 bases and J shed 10 bases, with 6 bases lying between them. Germline V gene data show CDR1 as LGHNA and CDR2 as YNFKEQ. CDR3 amino acids: CASSQIGEQFF. The CDR3 nucleotides read TGTGCCAGCAGCCAAATCGGCGAGCAGTTCTTC.

This chain links TRBV19 with TRBJ1-5; D is ambiguous. V shed 0 bases and J shed 1 base, with 22 bases lying between them. The CDR3 loop spans 20 amino acids. CDR1 is LNHDA and CDR2 is SQIVND in the germline V gene (reference sequence). In DNA form, the CDR3 reads TGTGCCAGTAGTATAGATCACCACTTGTTTTGGCCATGGAGCAATCAGCCCCAGCATTTT. This codes for CASSIDHHLFWPWSNQPQHF.

The rearrangement uses TRBV4-2 and TRBJ1-1; no reliable D call. The length of the CDR3 is 17 residues. Germline V gene sequence: CDR1 LGHNA, CDR2 YNFKEQ. The V end was cut by 5 bases, the J end by 3 bases, with 22 bases between. This CDR3 is CASSLVLLVVGDTEAFF. The CDR3 nucleotides are TGTGCCAGCAGCTTGGTCCTTTTAGTGGTTGGGGACACTGAAGCTTTCTTT.

This clone was seen a single time. This rearrangement joins TRBV7-3 to TRBJ2-7, with 13 nucleotides matching TRBD2. V was pared by 5 bases and J by 2 bases, with 3 bases of the junction left unmatched. The CDR3 sequence is 15 residues long. Germline lookup yields CDR1 SGHTA and CDR2 FQGTGA. CDR3 sequence reads: CASSQGLAGAYEQYF. The CDR3 DNA follows: TGTGCCAGCAGCCAAGGACTAGCGGGAGCCTACGAGCAGTACTTC.

V is TRBV4-1 and J is TRBJ2-7; D is ambiguous. This CDR3 spans 12 amino acids. Deletions cut 1 base from V and 4 bases from J, with 5 bases between. Germline CDR1 and CDR2: MGHRA and YSYEKL. CDR3 sequence (DNA): TGCGCCAGCAGCCAAGCTGGGTACGAGCAGTACTTC. It encodes CASSQAGYEQYF.

This chain uses TRBV13 with TRBJ1-3; D is ambiguous. This CDR3 is built from 16 residues. Trimming removed 3 bases at V and 0 bases at J, with 12 bases between. Germline-derived CDR1 and CDR2 are PRHDT and FYEKMQ (reference sequence). In DNA, the CDR3 is TGTGCCAGCAGCTTGTTTGGCCGACCCTCTGGAAACACCATATATTTT. Translated: CASSLFGRPSGNTIYF.

This clone has just one count. The V and J genes are TRBV19 and TRBJ2-5; D ambiguous. TRBJ2-7 explains the end of the DNA better; the J call may be wrong. The V gene's germline CDR1 is LNHDA and CDR2 SQIVND (reference sequence). This CDR3 has 14 residues. The CDR3 protein is CASSIVGASYEQYF. The CDR3 DNA follows: TGTGCCAGTAGTATTGTAGGTGCATCCTACGAGCAGTACTTC.

This clone was observed at least ten times. A far larger clone is only one base removed, so a read error is likely. The same CDR3 arises from other DNA sequences in this sample as well. The chain joins TRBV9 to TRBJ2-7; maybe TRBD2 (8 bases). Germline CDR1 reads SGDLS; CDR2 reads YYNGEE. CDR3 length: 15 residues. The CDR3 sequence is CARSGGQGGRDEQYF. CDR3 nucleotide sequence: TGTGCCCGCAGCGGGGGTCAAGGGGGCAGGGACGAGCAGTACTTC.

This clone was observed a handful of times. V gene TRBV6-6 combines with J gene TRBJ1-1; D is undetermined. Trimming took off 6 bases at V and 4 bases at J, with 9 bases between the two ends. The germline CDR1 and CDR2 sequences are MNHNY and SVGAGI (reference sequence). The CDR3 sequence is 12 residues long. CDR3: CASSVVATEAFF. The CDR3 DNA follows: TGTGCCAGCAGCGTCGTCGCCACTGAAGCTTTCTTT.

This sequence joins TRBV29-1 and TRBJ2-1; the D gene is possibly TRBD1 (5 bases). The germline gives CDR1 SQVTM, CDR2 ANQGSEA. The CDR3 loop spans 15 amino acids. With 6 bases removed from V and 7 bases from J, the gap between germline ends came to 22 bases. DNA for the CDR3: TGCAGCGTAGGAACAGGATTTCTTGGGCGGAATGAGCAGTTCTTC. This encodes CSVGTGFLGRNEQFF.

CDR3 sequence: CASSFMQAAYEQYF. CDR3 sequence (DNA): TGTGCCAGCAGCTTTATGCAGGCGGCCTACGAGCAGTACTTC. V is TRBV11-2 and J is TRBJ2-7, with D hard to call. The ends were cut back, 3 bases at V and 2 bases at J, with 11 bases in the middle. The germline CDR1 and CDR2 sequences are SGHAT and FQNNGV. This CDR3 region has 14 residues.

The V and J genes are TRBV28 and TRBJ1-1, with 12 bases lining up with TRBD1. This CDR3 contains 15 residues. Germline assignment: CDR1 MDHEN and CDR2 SYDVKM. V was clipped by 2 bases and J by 7 bases; unmatched bases: 5. The CDR3 is CASSLMGQGAHEAFF. CDR3 bases: TGTGCCAGCAGTTTAATGGGACAGGGGGCCCATGAAGCTTTCTTT.

This clone was counted only a few times. The chain links TRBV2 to TRBJ1-5, with a tentative D call TRBD1 (5 bases). The CDR3 consists of 15 residues. Germline V gene sequence: CDR1 SNHLY, CDR2 FYNNEI. V lost 6 bases and J 4 bases, leaving 16 bases between the germline ends. CDR3 region: CASRGTANSNQPQHF. The CDR3 bases are TGTGCCAGCAGGGGGACCGCCAACTCAAATCAGCCCCAGCATTTT.

J is TRBJ1-1 and V is TRBV27; D is possibly TRBD1 (6 bases). The V gene lost 6 bases and the J gene lost 3 bases, with 11 bases spanning the gap. Germline CDR1 and CDR2: MNHEY and SMNVEV (reference sequence). There are 13 residues in the CDR3. The CDR3 sequence: CASSSSGDTEAFF. The CDR3 DNA sequence: TGTGCCAGCAGCTCTTCAGGGGACACTGAAGCTTTCTTT.

The chain employs TRBV4-2 and TRBJ2-7, with 7 bases aligning to TRBD2. V lost 5 bases to trimming and J lost 4 bases; unmatched junction nucleotides: 17. Germline assignment: CDR1 LGHNA and CDR2 YNFKEQ. This CDR3 is 17 amino acids long. The CDR3 coding sequence is TGTGCCAGCAGCTATTCGTTGACAGCGGGAATTACTTACGAGCAGTACTTC. The encoded protein is CASSYSLTAGITYEQYF.

The gene calls are TRBV30 and TRBJ2-7, with TRBD2 matching over 12 bases. Losses at the gene ends were 3 bases for V and 6 bases for J; bases not matched to a gene: 15. The CDR3 runs 17 residues. CDR1 and CDR2 (germline): GTSNPN, SVGIG (reference sequence). In DNA, the CDR3 is TGTGCCTGGAGCGAGCGCCTAGCGGGAGGGCCAGGTCGCGAGCAGTACTTC. Protein: CAWSERLAGGPGREQYF.

The chain uses TRBV2 and TRBJ2-7, with TRBD1 matching 10 bases. V was pared by 6 bases and J by 3 bases, with 8 bases of the junction left unmatched. The CDR3 runs to 15 residues. Looked up from germline, CDR1 is SNHLY and CDR2 is FYNNEI. CDR3 nucleotides: TGTGCCAGCAGCCCCCGGGACAGGGGCTTCTACGAGCAGTACTTC. Its translation is CASSPRDRGFYEQYF. The complete variable domain, with remaining parts taken from reference TRBV2 and TRBJ2-7, reads EPEVTQTPSHQVTQMGQEVILRCVPISNHLYFYWYRQILGQKVEFLVSFYNNEISEKSEIFDDQFSVERPDGSNFTLKIRSTKLEDSAMYFCASSPRDRGFYEQYFGPGTRLTVT.

V gene TRBV5-1 combines with J gene TRBJ1-1; D remains ambiguous. This CDR3 spans 12 amino acids. The V end was cut by 0 bases, the J end by 7 bases, with 7 bases between. In germline, CDR1 is SGHRS, CDR2 YFSETQ. The CDR3 sequence: CASSLVWGEAFF. The CDR3 DNA is TGCGCCAGCAGCTTGGTCTGGGGTGAAGCTTTCTTT. Full variable domain (missing parts from reference TRBV5-1 and TRBJ1-1): KAGVTQTPRYLIKTRGQQVTLSCSPISGHRSVSWYQQTPGQGLQFLFEYFSETQRNKGNFPGRFSGRQFSNSRSEMNVSTLELGDSALYLCASSLVWGEAFFGQGTRLTVV.

This clone came up once. This rearrangement joins TRBV7-9 to TRBJ2-7; 9 bases match TRBD1. Germline V lookup: CDR1 SEHNR, CDR2 FQNEAQ (reference sequence). Losses at the gene ends were 4 bases for V and 0 bases for J; bases not matched to a gene: 7. This CDR3 comprises 16 residues. This chain's CDR3 is CASSSLDRGLSYEQYF. In DNA, the CDR3 is TGTGCCAGCAGCTCATTGGACAGGGGCCTCTCCTACGAGCAGTACTTC.